The 4 T cell receptor beta chains below all came from one sample that was sequenced in a study of Ad26.COV2.S vaccination and SARS-CoV-2 variants. This table comes from immunoSEQ multiplex PCR, and its TCRdb copy is limited to in-frame clones, with some not included. Of around 320,000 clones in the sample, around 86% are singletons; the top ten hold about 3.4%. Treatment meaning: some 20 received Ad26.COV2.S at low or high dose, single or two shots; roughly five received placebo; per-sample allocation not given. After the first vaccine or placebo injection, samples were drawn on day 63. Sequenced material: peripheral blood, taken in a trial of Ad26.COV2.S vaccine versus placebo. The receptors were sampled from a person between 18 and 59 years old who received the Ad26.COV2.S COVID-19 vaccine or a placebo.

The V and J genes are TRBV13 and TRBJ1-3, with no clear D. This CDR3 region has 21 residues. Germline CDR1 PRHDT, CDR2 FYEKMQ (reference sequence). V lost 2 bases and J lost 0, with 26 bases in between. The CDR3 loop reads CASSLYGLRPTLPISGNTIYF. CDR3 bases: TGTGCCAGCAGCTTATATGGTCTGAGGCCGACGCTCCCTATCTCTGGAAACACCATATATTTT.

The chain uses TRBV30 and TRBJ2-2; 9 bases match TRBD1. The CDR3 spans 13 residues. Trimming removed 8 bases from V and 11 bases from J; junction bases left unmatched: 12. CDR1 is GTSNPN and CDR2 is SVGIG in the germline V gene (reference sequence). CDR3 sequence: CAQSYRGPLELFF. The CDR3 DNA sequence: TGTGCCCAAAGCTACAGGGGGCCGTTAGAGCTGTTTTTT.

DNA for the CDR3: TGTGCCAGCAGTGAATCCGGGACAGGGTTTCGGGAGACCCAGTACTTC. Protein product: CASSESGTGFRETQYF. The genes are TRBV25-1 and TRBJ2-5; 9 bases match TRBD1. This CDR3 has 16 residues. Germline CDR1 MGHDK, CDR2 SYGVNS. The V and J ends lost 1 base and 5 bases, in that order; junction bases with no gene match: 8.

This clone was seen just once. The V call is TRBV7-2, the J call TRBJ1-5; 8 bases are a match to TRBD1. Germline CDR1 reads SGHTA; CDR2 reads FQGNSA. CDR3 length equals 15 residues. The junction had 9 bases not matched to a gene; V was cut back by 5 bases and J by 6 bases. CDR3 in amino acids: CASSGRTGSGQPQHF. CDR3 sequence (DNA): TGTGCCAGCAGCGGTAGGACAGGGAGCGGTCAGCCCCAGCATTTT.